This TCR beta chain originates from a study of CD8 T cells in ankylosing spondylitis. Study-level results: Typical of ankylosing spondylitis blood, it appeared, was a TCR beta motif of eight highly homologous variants. Disease-linked clones were found to be CD8+ and relatively rare in peripheral blood. Earlier reports found some motif variants in synovial fluid and blood in reactive arthritis.

As concerns this clonotype: Its antigen is not known.

The CDR3 has 15 residues. Germline CDR1 reads SGDLS; CDR2 reads YYNGEE. V shed 3 bases, J shed 2 bases, and the junction held 6 bases outside the gene matches. Using quantitative 5'-RACE with molecular barcodes, the authors made TCR beta libraries. TCRdb called the 5' RACE reads again in MiXCR, with one record for every CDR3 protein. The sample consists of more than 300,000 distinct CDR3 sequences, 8% of them appearing once. The chain joins TRBV9 to TRBJ2-7; 9 bases match TRBD1. The source of this sequence is a male donor with ankylosing spondylitis. Sequenced: blood, either unsorted or a sorted T cell fraction (not recorded which). CDR3 bases: TGTGCCAGCAGCGCCCAGACAGGGGGTACCTACGAGCAGTACTTC. This codes for CASSAQTGGTYEQYF.